This TCR beta chain originates from a study of shared clonotypes between healthy human individuals (dated by TCRdb to 2020 to 2022). Regarding the complete study: The cohort included three men and a couple of women between 18 and 49 years of age. For each donor, CD4 naive and CD4 memory were each run on three plates, CD8 naive on two plates, and CD8 memory on one plate. The study deeply sequenced blood TCR repertoires of about 5 healthy adults to estimate repertoire size and the extent of clonotype sharing between individuals. To increase sequencing depth and limit assay-specific biases, different laboratories used diverse techniques to prepare libraries and sequence TCR repertoires. Each donor's leukapheresis produced roughly between about 0.85 and 10 billion PBMCs. Results the study describes overall, beyond this receptor: Even with the large sequencing depth, rarefaction of the sorted-subset datasets indicated that sequencing was incomplete. Pairwise subsampling led to the expectation that sequencing depth would affect the degree of clonotype sharing among donors. Sharing across several donors was observed for approximately 5% of naive CD4, under 4% of naive CD8, 2% to 2.5% of memory CD4, and about 0.4% of memory CD8 clonotypes. Compared with non-shared clonotypes, the clonotypes found in all four sorted-subset donors had higher generation probabilities. Sampling was restricted to blood, and TCR repertoires in tissue are likely to differ from TCR repertoires in blood. The small number of donors limited the genetic and exposure-history diversity represented. Naive subsets generally had larger estimated clonotype richness than memory subsets did.

Donors were healthy HIV-negative adults with no recently reported acute infections or vaccinations. Only Caucasian adults living in Nashville, Tennessee, USA were represented among the donors. CD4+ T cells were enriched through magnetic negative selection, after which naive cells were positively selected on CD45RA and the remaining negative fraction served as the memory subset. Blood was obtained by leukapheresis, after which PBMCs were separated by Ficoll-Histopaque density gradient centrifugation and cryopreserved in liquid nitrogen vapor phase. Purity and quantity of every magnetically sorted T cell population were checked by analytical flow cytometry. From each sorted fraction, genomic DNA was isolated and quantified by UV absorbance on a Nanodrop 2000c. Using the deep immunoSEQ assay, TCR CDR3 regions were amplified from genomic DNA by multiplex PCR. Extracted genomic DNA from each cell subset was spread evenly across all wells of several immunoSEQ 96-well plates, with each plate serving as a replicate. For sorted subsets, each replicate PCR was loaded with approximately 200 ng genomic DNA, equivalent to about 30,000 T cell genomes. The purified libraries were quantified using a Qubit 3.0 fluorometer, sized with a Bioanalyzer 2100, and then quantified again using the KAPA Library Quantification kit. Each immunoSEQ 96-well plate was sequenced on its own single-read 150-cycle Illumina NextSeq 550 flow cell. Under the source paper's analysis protocol: The immunoSEQ output contained only junctional sequences without quality scores, so filtering could not match that applied to full-length reads. Sequences were annotated with PyIR, a Python wrapper for IgBLAST v1.9, using IMGT germline references to assign V/J genes and CDR3. Any read was removed if the V/J assignment was weak (E-value above 1e-6), the CDR3 was missing, or the read contained stop codons, out-of-frame junctions, or ambiguous translated residues. V3J clonotypes were defined as sequences sharing an identical inferred V gene, J gene, and CDR3 amino acid sequence. Percentage overlap between repertoires was calculated by dividing the number of shared unique clonotypes by the size of the smaller repertoire. RTK rarefaction, the Chao1 estimator, and Recon v2.1 estimates of unobserved clonotypes were used to assess repertoire richness. Generation probabilities were computed with OLGA for all TCRbeta clonotypes obtained by the gDNA method from a handful of donors. TCRdb took over this immuneACCESS table, retaining in-frame rearrangements with V and J assigned. Such tables are incomplete; in checked studies, under half of the missing clones stem from an unresolved V gene, and the remainder is unexplained. V and J calls and clone size are as listed in that table; D and trimming were resolved from the DNA. The sample table contains 330,000 or so clones; only one count was recorded for roughly 70% of them. About 10% of the sample is held by the ten biggest clonotypes.

With respect to this clone: Its antigen is currently not known. No base qualities exist here, and no much larger clone lies one base off it.

The CDR3 sequence holds 15 residues, the cysteine and phenylalanine included. Only the CDR3 DNA is retained, 45 bases long and in frame from the first base. Per the germline V gene, KGHSH is the CDR1 and LQKENI is the CDR2. The germline V end is reduced by 4 bases and the J end by 2 bases; junction bases left unmatched: 7. Specimen: memory CD4+ T cells sorted from blood. The sample's cell subset or site label, in plain terms: CD45RA-negative fraction. The receptor was derived from a man aged 25 to 40 in good health. The chain uses TRBV18 and TRBJ2-7; TRBD1 matches 8 bases in the middle. In nucleotides, the sequence is TGTGCCAGCTCACTAGACAGGGGTCTCACCTACGAGCAGTACTTC. This translates into CASSLDRGLTYEQYF. The variable domain in full, with residues beyond the CDR3 obtained from the reference TRBV18 and TRBJ2-7 genes, is NAGVMQNPRHLVRRRGQEARLRCSPMKGHSHVYWYRQLPEEGLKFMVYLQKENIIDESGMPKERFSAEFPKEGPSILRIQQVVRGDSAAYFCASSLDRGLTYEQYFGPGTRLTVT.